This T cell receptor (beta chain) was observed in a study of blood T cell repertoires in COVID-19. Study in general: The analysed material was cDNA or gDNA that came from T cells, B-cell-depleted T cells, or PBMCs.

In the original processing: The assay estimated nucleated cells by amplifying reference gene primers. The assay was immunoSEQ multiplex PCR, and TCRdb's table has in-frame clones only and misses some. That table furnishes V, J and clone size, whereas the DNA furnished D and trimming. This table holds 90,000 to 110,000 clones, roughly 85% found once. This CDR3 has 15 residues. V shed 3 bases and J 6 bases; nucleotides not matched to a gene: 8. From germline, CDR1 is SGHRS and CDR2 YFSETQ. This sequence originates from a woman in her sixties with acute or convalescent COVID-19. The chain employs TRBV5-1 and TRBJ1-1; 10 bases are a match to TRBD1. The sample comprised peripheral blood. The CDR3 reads CASSSVTGGGSEAFF. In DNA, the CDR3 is TGCGCCAGCAGCTCGGTGACAGGGGGCGGTTCTGAAGCTTTCTTT.